Shown below are 18 T cell receptor beta chains from a single sample sequenced in a study of T-cell memory formation after mild COVID-19. One entry per CDR3 protein results from TCRdb running MiXCR on the 5' RACE reads. The data contain around 80,000 distinct CDR3 sequences, 9.5% to 15% of them singletons. What was sequenced was PBMCs or a T cell subset sorted from them (not recorded which). All receptors come from a man younger than 30 who had mild COVID-19 (a few samples of this study predate the infection). Cell type and time point are not known.

This clonotype was seen more than once but under ten times. This sequence joins TRBV20-1 and TRBJ2-2; D is uncertain. The CDR3 covers 14 residues. Per germline, CDR1 DFQATT and CDR2 SNEGSKA (reference sequence). Trimming stripped 3 bases from V and 5 bases from J, with 13 bases between. In nucleotides, the CDR3 is TGCAGTGCTAGCCGACACGGAGCGACCGGGGAGCTGTTTTTT. This sequence encodes CSASRHGATGELFF.

This CDR3 reads CASSRVPFSMTEVSGNTIYF. CDR3 bases: TGTGCCAGCAGCCGGGTTCCGTTTTCCATGACAGAAGTCTCTGGAAACACCATATATTTT. This chain joins TRBV13 and TRBJ1-3; D might be TRBD1 (5 bases). Germline lookup yields CDR1 PRHDT and CDR2 FYEKMQ (reference sequence). The CDR3 extends over 20 amino acids. V gave up 5 bases and J gave up 0 bases, with 26 bases separating them.

The genes are TRBV5-1 and TRBJ2-2; D may be TRBD1 (6 bases). The CDR3 is 15 residues long. V dropped 4 bases and J dropped 0 bases, with 10 bases sitting between them. Per the germline V gene, CDR1 is SGHRS and CDR2 is YFSETQ. The CDR3 region has the DNA TGCGCCAGCAGCATTGGGACAACGAACACCGGGGAGCTGTTTTTT. Translated, it gives CASSIGTTNTGELFF. Full variable domain (remainder filled in from reference TRBV5-1 and TRBJ2-2): KAGVTQTPRYLIKTRGQQVTLSCSPISGHRSVSWYQQTPGQGLQFLFEYFSETQRNKGNFPGRFSGRQFSNSRSEMNVSTLELGDSALYLCASSIGTTNTGELFFGEGSRLTVL.

V and J are TRBV6-5 and TRBJ1-1, with 8 nucleotides matching TRBD1. Trimming cost V 6 bases and J 4 bases; bases outside gene matches: 4. The CDR3 loop spans 13 amino acids. In germline, CDR1 is MNHEY, CDR2 SVGAGI. In DNA, the CDR3 is TGTGCCAGCAGAAAGGACAGGGCCACTGAAGCTTTCTTT. Translating gives CASRKDRATEAFF.

This clonotype was observed many times. The rearrangement uses TRBV19 and TRBJ1-1; no reliable D call. The CDR3 is 13 amino acids. Germline assignment: CDR1 LNHDA and CDR2 SQIVND (reference sequence). Trimming removed 1 base at V and 0 bases at J, with 3 bases between. In nucleotides, the CDR3 is TGTGCCAGTAGTATAGGGGTGAACACTGAAGCTTTCTTT. Amino acids: CASSIGVNTEAFF.

The chain is built from TRBV9 and TRBJ1-1; TRBD1 agrees at 10 bases. The germline CDR1 and CDR2 sequences are SGDLS and YYNGEE. The V gene end was trimmed by 3 bases and the J gene end by 9 bases; junction bases not matched to a gene: 2. The CDR3 contains 12 residues. CDR3 amino acids: CASSEGQGKAFF. The CDR3 DNA reads as TGTGCCAGCAGCGAGGGACAGGGGAAAGCTTTCTTT.

This clonotype was seen a handful of times. V is TRBV2 and J is TRBJ2-5; TRBD1 is a possible D gene (5 bases). Germline V gene lookup returns CDR1 SNHLY and CDR2 FYNNEI. Trimming cost V 5 bases and J 3 bases, with 10 bases left between them. CDR3 length: 13 amino acids. Here the CDR3 DNA reads TGTGCCAGCAGTTTGAGACAGAAAGAGACCCAGTACTTC. Residues: CASSLRQKETQYF.

In this sample, this clonotype turned up a few times. The V call is TRBV4-1, the J call TRBJ2-3; 9 bases map to TRBD2. Germline CDR1 is MGHRA and CDR2 is YSYEKL. CDR3 length equals 17 residues. Trimming at V came to 1 base and at J to 4 bases, leaving 9 bases not matched to a gene. The CDR3, as DNA: TGCGCCAGCAGCCAAGGCCGGGGACTAGCACAGTCAGATACGCAGTATTTT. This encodes CASSQGRGLAQSDTQYF.

This clonotype was found a few times. The chain combines TRBV7-6 with TRBJ1-1; D ambiguous. The CDR3 length is 13 residues. Trimming stripped 2 bases from V and 7 bases from J, with 11 bases between. Germline assignment: CDR1 SGHVS and CDR2 FNYEAQ. DNA of the CDR3: TGTGCCAGCAGCTTAACATTATCCGATGAAGCTTTCTTT. Translation gives CASSLTLSDEAFF.

V usage is TRBV5-1 and J usage is TRBJ2-7; D unresolved. V was shortened by 0 bases and J by 3 bases, with 13 bases between the two germline ends. The CDR3 totals 15 residues. From germline, CDR1 is SGHRS and CDR2 YFSETQ. DNA of the CDR3: TGCGCCAGCAGCTTGGAGTCAGATCCCTTCTACGAGCAGTACTTC. This encodes CASSLESDPFYEQYF.

This clonotype occurred a few times. The V call is TRBV5-5, the J call TRBJ2-7; D might be TRBD2 (6 bases). The V and J ends lost 4 bases and 6 bases respectively, with 8 bases between them. The germline gives CDR1 SGHKS, CDR2 YYEKEE (reference sequence). The CDR3 has 11 residues. CDR3 amino acids: CASSISGEQYF. The CDR3 DNA reads TGTGCCAGCAGCATTAGCGGCGAGCAGTACTTC. The full variable domain, completed using reference TRBV5-5 and TRBJ2-7, is DAGVTQSPTHLIKTRGQQVTLRCSPISGHKSVSWYQQVLGQGPQFIFQYYEKEERGRGNFPDRFSARQFPNYSSELNVNALLLGDSALYLCASSISGEQYFGPGTRLTVT.

V usage is TRBV5-6 and J usage is TRBJ1-1, with D tentatively TRBD1 (5 bases). Germline-derived CDR1 and CDR2 are SGHDT and YYEEEE. CDR3 length equals 16 residues. Between the trimmed V and J ends, which lost 4 bases and 2 bases, there was a span of 18 bases. The CDR3 DNA sequence: TGTGCCAGCAGCGATCCGACGGGGCTGATAAACACTGAAGCTTTCTTT. Its protein product is CASSDPTGLINTEAFF.

The J gene is TRBJ2-7, the V gene TRBV30; 9 bases are shared with TRBD1. Trimming took 3 bases from V and 6 from J; bases not matched to a gene: 12. This CDR3 is 15 amino acids long. Germline CDR1 GTSNPN, CDR2 SVGIG (reference sequence). The CDR3 spells CAWSFAGTGRGEQYF. The CDR3 DNA sequence: TGTGCCTGGAGCTTTGCCGGGACAGGGAGGGGCGAGCAGTACTTC. The complete variable domain, with remaining parts taken from reference TRBV30 and TRBJ2-7, reads SQTIHQWPATLVQPVGSPLSLECTVEGTSNPNLYWYRQAAGRGLQLLFYSVGIGQISSEVPQNLSASRPQDRQFILSSKKLLLSDSGFYLCAWSFAGTGRGEQYFGPGTRLTVT.

This rearrangement joins TRBV12-3 or TRBV12-4 to TRBJ1-4; the match to TRBD1 covers 8 bases. The length of the CDR3 is 17 residues. J gave up 0 bases and V 7 bases, and 10 bases lay outside the gene matches. CDR3 in amino acids: CASTSIGQGPTNEKLFF. DNA for the CDR3: TGTGCCAGCACATCCATAGGACAGGGACCAACTAATGAAAAACTGTTTTTT.

There are a few counts of this clonotype. The chain couples TRBV11-2 to TRBJ2-1; D gene unclear. Trimming took 4 bases from V and 5 from J, leaving 6 bases between them. The CDR3 has 12 residues. Per germline, CDR1 SGHAT and CDR2 FQNNGV. CDR3 DNA: TGTGCCAGCAGCTCGAGGAACAATGAGCAGTTCTTC. Translation: CASSSRNNEQFF.

This clonotype was observed at least ten times. The rearrangement joins TRBV7-6 to TRBJ2-3; TRBD2 matches 9 bases. CDR3 length: 17 amino acids. Germline CDR1 and CDR2: SGHVS and FNYEAQ. Trimming removed 1 base from V and 2 bases from J; junction bases left unmatched: 7. The CDR3 loop is CASSLGASGAYTDTQYF. CDR3 DNA sequence: TGTGCCAGCAGCTTAGGGGCTAGCGGGGCGTACACAGATACGCAGTATTTT.

The chain employs TRBV20-1 and TRBJ1-2; D is possibly TRBD1 (5 bases). CDR3 length equals 13 residues. The germline CDR1 and CDR2 sequences are DFQATT and SNEGSKA (reference sequence). Trimming took 3 bases from V and 8 from J, leaving 16 bases between them. CDR3: CSARGGEGRGYTF. The CDR3 bases are TGCAGTGCTAGGGGGGGTGAGGGTCGAGGCTACACCTTC.

The genes are TRBV6-2 or TRBV6-3 and TRBJ2-1; either TRBD1 or TRBD2 may fit D (5 bases each). Germline V gives CDR1 MNHEY, CDR2 SVGEGT. The V gene lost 2 bases and the J gene lost 7 bases, with 18 bases spanning the gap. The CDR3 runs 16 residues. CDR3 sequence (DNA): TGTGCCAGCAGTTACAGCTGGGACCCCCCGGGGAATGAGCAGTTCTTC. Residues: CASSYSWDPPGNEQFF.